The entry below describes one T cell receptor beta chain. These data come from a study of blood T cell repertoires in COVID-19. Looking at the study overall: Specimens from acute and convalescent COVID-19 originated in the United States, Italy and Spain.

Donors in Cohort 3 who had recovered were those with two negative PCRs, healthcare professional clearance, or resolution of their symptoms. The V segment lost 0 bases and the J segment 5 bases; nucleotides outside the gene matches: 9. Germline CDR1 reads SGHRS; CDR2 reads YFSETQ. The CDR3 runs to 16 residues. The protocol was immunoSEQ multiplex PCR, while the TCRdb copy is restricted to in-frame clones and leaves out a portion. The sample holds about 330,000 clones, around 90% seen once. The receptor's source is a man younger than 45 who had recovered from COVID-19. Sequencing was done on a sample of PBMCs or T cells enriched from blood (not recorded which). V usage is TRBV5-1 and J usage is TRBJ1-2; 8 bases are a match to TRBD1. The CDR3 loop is CASSLATGTGRYGYTF. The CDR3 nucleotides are TGCGCCAGCAGCTTGGCCACAGGGACAGGACGTTATGGCTACACCTTC.